This TCR beta chain was captured in a study of CD8+ T cells in alopecia areata. Extracted RNA was reverse transcribed, and the resulting cDNA served as sequencing template. The data were produced by immunoSEQ multiplex PCR, yet TCRdb's version contains in-frame clones alone and is incomplete. Seen here are some 98,000 clones, about 64% observed once, and the top ten hold roughly a sixth. Noted treatment: oral pan-JAK inhibitor, 5-10 mg twice daily. As part of sample collection, lesional scalp punch biopsies and peripheral blood were taken from alopecia areata patients. Sorting from PBMCs produced CD4+ and CD8+ T cells. Germline values: CDR1 SGHDN, CDR2 FVKESK. The V gene lost 5 bases and the J gene lost 4 bases, with 16 bases spanning the gap. The CDR3 is 15 residues long.

The clonotype comes from a human donor with alopecia areata. The specimen comprised CD8+ T cells sorted from blood, sampled at week 4, from a patient treated with tofacitinib. The J gene is TRBJ2-3, the V gene TRBV14; D uncertain. CDR3 region: CASSSSTLTPDTQYF. For the CDR3, the DNA is TGTGCCAGCAGCAGCTCCACCCTTACCCCAGATACGCAGTATTTT.